Each of the 24 T cell receptor beta chains below was sequenced from the same sample in a study of blood T cell repertoires in COVID-19. Produced via immunoSEQ multiplex PCR; TCRdb's table is partial and in-frame only. The table lists some 300,000 clones, around 89% of them singletons. Sequencing was carried out using PBMCs or T cells enriched from blood (not recorded which). The receptor set was obtained from a woman aged 18 to 35 with acute COVID-19.

This CDR3 reads CASSRDTVAGKETQYF. The CDR3 nucleotides read TGTGCCAGCAGTCGCGACACGGTAGCGGGAAAGGAGACCCAGTACTTC. V gene TRBV28 combines with J gene TRBJ2-5, with 8 bases lining up with TRBD2. Germline CDR1 MDHEN, CDR2 SYDVKM. CDR3 length: 16 amino acids. Losses at the gene ends were 5 bases for V and 5 bases for J; bases not matched to a gene: 13.

The rearrangement links TRBV5-1 to TRBJ2-1, with 11 bases matching TRBD2. The CDR3 length is 16 residues. V shed 0 bases and J 5 bases; nucleotides not matched to a gene: 4. Germline V gives CDR1 SGHRS, CDR2 YFSETQ. DNA for the CDR3: TGCGCCAGCAGCTTGGAGGGGACTAGCGGTAACAATGAGCAGTTCTTC. It yields the protein CASSLEGTSGNNEQFF. Using reference TRBV5-1 and TRBJ2-1 for the parts outside the CDR3, the full variable domain is KAGVTQTPRYLIKTRGQQVTLSCSPISGHRSVSWYQQTPGQGLQFLFEYFSETQRNKGNFPGRFSGRQFSNSRSEMNVSTLELGDSALYLCASSLEGTSGNNEQFFGPGTRLTVL.

In DNA, the CDR3 is TGTGCCAGCAGCTTGGACAGCTACAATGAGCAGTTCTTC. Amino acid sequence: CASSLDSYNEQFF. The chain is built from TRBV7-3 and TRBJ2-1, with D possibly matching TRBD1 (6 bases). V shed 3 bases and J shed 3 bases, with 6 bases lying between them. The CDR3 runs to 13 residues. Germline assignment: CDR1 SGHTA and CDR2 FQGTGA.

The CDR3 region is CASSTQGGSATEAFF. In nucleotides, the CDR3 is TGCGCCAGCAGCACACAGGGAGGGTCGGCCACTGAAGCTTTCTTT. V usage is TRBV5-1 and J usage is TRBJ1-1; maybe TRBD1 (6 bases). This CDR3 contains 15 residues. V was pared by 4 bases and J by 4 bases, with 17 bases between. Per germline, CDR1 SGHRS and CDR2 YFSETQ.

The chain uses TRBV11-2 and TRBJ1-3, with D maybe TRBD1 (6 bases). The CDR3 loop spans 14 amino acids. Germline V gene data show CDR1 as SGHAT and CDR2 as FQNNGV. V was pared by 5 bases and J by 3 bases, with 11 bases between. In nucleotides, the CDR3 is TGTGCCAGCAGCCTATGGGACATTGGAAACACCATATATTTT. Its translation: CASSLWDIGNTIYF.

The V call is TRBV27, the J call TRBJ1-1, with 9 bases lining up with TRBD1. V was clipped by 3 bases and J by 4 bases; unmatched bases: 6. The CDR3 sequence is 15 residues long. Germline CDR1 reads MNHEY; CDR2 reads SMNVEV (reference sequence). In nucleotides, the CDR3 is TGTGCCAGCAGTTTGGAGACAGGGGGTAGCACTGAAGCTTTCTTT. Its translation is CASSLETGGSTEAFF.

The chain has TRBV14 and TRBJ1-2; the D is unclear. V lost 2 bases and J 5 bases, leaving 15 bases between the germline ends. Germline V gene lookup returns CDR1 SGHDN and CDR2 FVKESK. This CDR3 is 15 amino acids long. In nucleotides, the CDR3 is TGTGCCAGCAGCCAACGCGACGGGGTGGGATATGGCTACACCTTC. Protein product: CASSQRDGVGYGYTF.

V gene TRBV13 combines with J gene TRBJ1-4; the match to TRBD1 covers 10 bases. Germline values: CDR1 PRHDT, CDR2 FYEKMQ (reference sequence). The CDR3 consists of 18 residues. The ends lost 5 bases at V and 8 bases at J; junction bases unmatched: 17. The CDR3 DNA follows: TGTGCCAGCAGCCAAGGGACAGGGGCAACTATTATCTGGGAAAAACTGTTTTTT. Protein: CASSQGTGATIIWEKLFF.

The V and J genes are TRBV7-2 and TRBJ1-1; TRBD1 is a possible D gene (6 bases). V shed 5 bases and J shed 8 bases, with 12 bases lying between them. Germline values: CDR1 SGHTA, CDR2 FQGNSA. The CDR3 loop spans 12 amino acids. The CDR3 spells CASSRYREEAFF. The CDR3 DNA reads as TGTGCCAGCAGCCGCTACAGGGAGGAAGCTTTCTTT.

V and J are TRBV12-3 or TRBV12-4 and TRBJ1-6; 7 bases are shared with TRBD1. The CDR3 length is 13 residues. The junction had 6 bases not matched to a gene; V was cut back by 7 bases and J by 9 bases. CDR3 sequence reads: CASTGTAFSPLHF. CDR3 nucleotides: TGTGCCAGCACCGGGACAGCTTTTTCACCCCTCCACTTT.

The chain uses TRBV27 and TRBJ1-6; possible D gene TRBD1, 6 bases. The length of the CDR3 is 13 residues. The V and J ends lost 5 bases and 9 bases respectively, with 11 bases between them. Germline V gene lookup returns CDR1 MNHEY and CDR2 SMNVEV (reference sequence). The CDR3 loop reads CASSTRTASPLHF. DNA for the CDR3: TGTGCCAGCAGTACCCGGACAGCTTCACCCCTCCACTTT.

The rearrangement links TRBV7-9 to TRBJ1-1; 8 bases align to TRBD1. V was pared by 3 bases and J by 0 bases, with 9 bases of the junction left unmatched. The V gene's germline CDR1 is SEHNR and CDR2 FQNEAQ (reference sequence). CDR3 size: 17 residues. The DNA for the CDR3 is TGTGCCAGCAGCTTTTCGGAAGCGGACAGGGTGAACACTGAAGCTTTCTTT. The encoded protein is CASSFSEADRVNTEAFF.

The chain employs TRBV3-1 (or the pseudogene TRBV3-2) and TRBJ2-1, with a tentative D call TRBD2 (5 bases). From germline, CDR1 is LGHDT and CDR2 YNNKEL (reference sequence). This CDR3 is 15 amino acids long. The V and J ends lost 0 bases and 8 bases respectively, with 14 bases between them. The chain's CDR3 is CASSQDSVGGHEQFF. CDR3 bases: TGTGCCAGCAGCCAAGATTCGGTAGGAGGCCATGAGCAGTTCTTC.

The chain uses TRBV11-1 and TRBJ2-1; 7 nucleotides align to TRBD2. CDR3 size: 15 residues. Per germline, CDR1 SGHAT and CDR2 FQDESV (reference sequence). Unmatched junction bases numbered 2, after V lost 3 bases and J lost 0 bases. The CDR3 sequence: CASSLGGVSYNEQFF. The CDR3, as DNA: TGTGCCAGCAGCTTGGGGGGGGTCTCCTACAATGAGCAGTTCTTC.

This chain joins TRBV5-1 and TRBJ1-1; unclear D gene. Per the germline V gene, CDR1 is SGHRS and CDR2 is YFSETQ. CDR3 length: 14 residues. V lost 0 bases, J lost 4 bases, and 10 bases lay in between. CDR3 coding DNA: TGCGCCAGCAGCTTGGGGAGGATAGGCACTGAAGCTTTCTTT. Its protein product is CASSLGRIGTEAFF.

V gene TRBV10-3 combines with J gene TRBJ2-2, with 7 bases matching TRBD1. The CDR3 covers 14 residues. V shed 7 bases, J shed 0 bases, and the junction held 2 bases outside the gene matches. From germline, CDR1 is ENHRY and CDR2 SYGVKD. Here the CDR3 DNA reads TGTGCCATCAAAGGGGGCACGAACACCGGGGAGCTGTTTTTT. It codes for CAIKGGTNTGELFF.

The chain links TRBV19 to TRBJ2-3, with 9 bases lining up with TRBD1. The CDR3 sequence is 14 residues long. After removal of 4 bases from V and 5 bases from J, the junction contained 4 bases not matched to a gene. CDR1 LNHDA and CDR2 SQIVND come from the germline V gene (reference sequence). The CDR3 DNA reads as TGTGCCAGTAGTAGGGGACAGGGAGGAGATACGCAGTATTTT. This encodes CASSRGQGGDTQYF.

The CDR3 spells CASSLTLAGQETQYF. In nucleotides, the CDR3 is TGTGCCAGCAGTCTAACCCTAGCGGGTCAAGAGACCCAGTACTTC. The chain carries TRBV5-6 and TRBJ2-5; 8 positions match TRBD2. There are 15 residues in the CDR3. Germline V CDR1 and CDR2: SGHDT, YYEEEE. Trimming cost V 5 bases and J 2 bases; bases outside gene matches: 8.

The rearrangement uses TRBV14 and TRBJ1-2; TRBD1 matches at 7 bases. Germline-derived CDR1 and CDR2 are SGHDN and FVKESK. Trimming removed 4 bases from V and 7 bases from J; junction bases left unmatched: 6. The CDR3 length is 13 residues. The CDR3 reads CASSLDRDGGYTF. The CDR3 coding sequence is TGTGCCAGCAGCCTCGACAGGGATGGTGGCTACACCTTC.

The chain recombines TRBV5-1 with TRBJ2-7; 8 bases agree with TRBD2. Germline lookup yields CDR1 SGHRS and CDR2 YFSETQ. The CDR3 totals 15 residues. After removal of 3 bases from V and 5 bases from J, the junction contained 10 bases not matched to a gene. The CDR3 DNA reads as TGCGCCAGCAGCTCCGGGAGCGGGAGTCAGAACGAGCAGTACTTC. Its protein is CASSSGSGSQNEQYF.

This clone has a single count. The V call is TRBV5-1, the J call TRBJ1-4; D gene ambiguous. This CDR3 contains 12 residues. V was clipped by 5 bases and J by 4 bases, with 6 bases between them. The V gene's germline CDR1 is SGHRS and CDR2 YFSETQ. CDR3 DNA: TGCGCCAGCAGTCCAGATAATGAAAAACTGTTTTTT. Protein: CASSPDNEKLFF.

The CDR3 loop reads CASSEQVGVNVLTF. CDR3 nucleotide sequence: TGCGCCAGCAGTGAGCAGGTAGGGGTGAACGTCCTGACTTTC. This chain links TRBV10-2 with TRBJ2-6, with a tentative D call TRBD1 (5 bases). This CDR3 is 14 amino acids long. Germline CDR1 and CDR2: WSHSY and SAAADI. Trimming took off 2 bases at V and 10 bases at J, with 12 bases between the two ends.

CDR3 sequence reads: CASSRGQGAKAEAFF. The CDR3 coding sequence is TGTGCCAGCAGCAGGGGACAGGGGGCAAAGGCTGAAGCTTTCTTT. The chain combines TRBV11-1 with TRBJ1-1, with 12 bases identical to TRBD1. The CDR3 length is 15 residues. Trimming removed 5 bases from V and 6 bases from J; junction bases left unmatched: 7. CDR1 and CDR2 from the germline V gene are SGHAT and FQDESV (reference sequence).

V is TRBV12-3 or TRBV12-4 and J is TRBJ1-5; D unresolved. V shed 1 base and J shed 9 bases, with 10 bases lying between them. The CDR3 runs to 13 residues. CDR3 region: CASSLGFPRPQHF. CDR3 nucleotides: TGTGCCAGCAGTTTAGGGTTTCCGAGGCCCCAGCATTTT.